The T cell receptor (beta chain) described here comes from a study of a mutant IDH1 vaccine in newly diagnosed glioma. In the study overall: Vaccines began 4-6 weeks after radiotherapy alone, or with temozolomide cycles. Treated patients had a mean age of around 40 years and a roughly 60% male, about 38% female split. Study results and caveats: Shifts in the top peripheral T cell clonotypes seemed unrelated to pseudoprogression.

Indicated time point: week 47, end of study. Every vaccine dose comprised 300 ug of mutant IDH1 20-mer peptide plus topical imiquimod. Patients underwent eight vaccinations, which took place in weeks 1, 3, 5, 7, 11, 15, 19 and 23. With V trimmed by 0 bases and J by 4 bases, 2 bases remained unmatched. Germline V gene sequence: CDR1 LGHNA, CDR2 YSLEER. CDR3 length: 16 residues. Worth noting for this clone: Its antigen is currently unknown.

Produced via immunoSEQ multiplex PCR; TCRdb's table is partial and in-frame only. The sample shows 25,000 to 35,000 clones, roughly four fifths of them seen only once. The chain couples TRBV4-3 to TRBJ1-6; 8 positions match TRBD1. The specimen comprised PBMCs, sampled from a glioma patient whose treatment included an IDH1 peptide vaccine. This TCR was sampled from a man under 40 with glioma. The CDR3 bases are TGCGCCAGCAGCCAAGACAGGGGGCTGTATAATTCACCCCTCCACTTT. Protein product: CASSQDRGLYNSPLHF.